This note documents a single T cell receptor beta chain sequence. This clonotype showed up many times. What this receptor recognizes is not known. The record has no base qualities; no much larger clone is one base away. This record comes from a study of Graves' ophthalmopathy and Graves' hyperthyroidism (dated by TCRdb to the late 2010s). For context, the study as a whole: Peripheral blood samples were taken at the time of initial diagnosis, before any treatment was given. The study used signatures of the TCR beta repertoire to tell Graves' ophthalmopathy apart from Graves' hyperthyroidism and to predict which patients would progress to ophthalmopathy. In total, some 140 blood samples were TCR-sequenced: roughly 45 ophthalmopathy, around 75 hyperthyroidism and about 17 hyperthyroidism-to-ophthalmopathy patients. To explore V-J signatures distinguishing ophthalmopathy from hyperthyroidism, a discovery set of more than 95 patients (more than 40 ophthalmopathy, 55 to 60 stable hyperthyroidism) was enrolled. An independent validation cohort was composed of 18 hyperthyroidism patients and 17 patients who later progressed from hyperthyroidism to ophthalmopathy. In roughly 6 hyperthyroidism patients, the T-cell repertoires found in thyroid tissue were compared with those found in blood. Following sampling, methimazole starting at 30 mg daily was administered to hyperthyroidism patients, and high-dose intravenous methylprednisolone was administered to ophthalmopathy patients. Here is what the overall study found, with its caveats: In validation, the model predicted ophthalmopathy progression with 70.59% sensitivity and 72% to 80% specificity; fewer than 15 predicted patients were CT-confirmed with GO in a median of around 6 months. No statistical method was used to predetermine the sample size, and group allocation was not hidden from the investigators. In cross-validation, the 13-signature model distinguished ophthalmopathy from stable hyperthyroidism with approximately 88% sensitivity and around 81% specificity, and in the test set the corresponding values were approximately 80% and 75%. Most expanded thyroid clonotypes with frequency above 0.001 were also detected in blood, suggesting blood repertoires may reflect the thyroid immune response.

For repertoire sequencing, the TCR beta CDR3 regions were amplified from RNA transcripts. The first round of RT-PCR was done with HTBI primers and the Qiagen OneStep RT-PCR kit, and was followed by a second round of multiplex PCR, then size selection and purification. Libraries were sequenced on an Illumina HiSeq2000 using paired-end 100 bp reads. In the original analysis: SOAPnuke was used for read processing, and reads with adapters, uncalled bases, a mean Phred below 15, or no exact constant-primer or identifier match were discarded. COPE v1.2.5 was used to merge high-quality paired reads. Clonotypes were defined as unique nucleotide sequences and were aligned to IMGT TRB V, D and J references using MiTCR v1.1. The analysis was limited to V-J combinations with a frequency above 0.0001, which together covered 99% to 99.2% of repertoires. For each V-J combination, a TCR clonal expansion and chaos score was defined as F50 clonal expansion divided by the chaos observed in the TCRdist matrix. Welch's t-statistics and random forest were used to reduce features to some 13 V-J combinations, which were fed into a naive Bayes classifier. The Morisita-Horn index was used to measure how similar the thyroid and blood repertoires were. TCRdb applied fastp at Q25 and MiXCR to the public reads, then kept only in-frame beta chains. All rows with the same CDR3 protein become a single entry with the most common DNA and genes. V and J calls and clone size were set by TCRdb, not the authors. This sample has 660,000 or so distinct CDR3 sequences in its table, and about 41% of those were observed once. Roughly 3% of the sample is in the top ten clones.

Based on the germline V gene, the CDR1 and CDR2 sequences are SGHDT and YYEEEE. The CDR3 numbers 10 residues from cysteine through phenylalanine. Only the CDR3 region is kept as DNA, spanning 30 bases read in frame from base 1. V is clipped by 7 bases and J by 7 bases, and the sequence between their germline boundaries is 8 bases long. The ophthalmopathy patients had moderately to severely active disease, with a Clinical Activity Score of 3 or higher, a NOSPECS grade of 4 or higher, and a disease duration of less than 3 months. Patients with other autoimmune diseases, uncontrolled infections, pregnancy or lactation were excluded. Diagnosis was based on clinical symptoms, serum thyroxine, TRAb, thyroid ultrasound and orbital computed tomography. PBMCs were isolated from about 9.2 ml of fresh peripheral blood by Ficoll-Paque density gradient centrifugation. Trizol reagent was used to extract the total RNA, and its quality was then checked on an Agilent 2100 Bioanalyzer.

The specimen was peripheral blood. The clonotype was recovered from an adult man with Graves' ophthalmopathy. The sequence links TRBV5-6 to TRBJ2-5, with no D gene named confidently. CDR3 loop: CASGPGTQYF. The nucleotides read TGTGCCAGCGGTCCGGGGACCCAGTACTTC. Full variable domain (CDR3 extended with the reference TRBV5-6 and TRBJ2-5 proteins): DAGVTQSPTHLIKTRGQQVTLRCSPKSGHDTVSWYQQALGQGPQFIFQYYEEEERQRGNFPDRFSGHQFPNYSSELNVNALLLGDSALYLCASGPGTQYFGPGTRLLVL.